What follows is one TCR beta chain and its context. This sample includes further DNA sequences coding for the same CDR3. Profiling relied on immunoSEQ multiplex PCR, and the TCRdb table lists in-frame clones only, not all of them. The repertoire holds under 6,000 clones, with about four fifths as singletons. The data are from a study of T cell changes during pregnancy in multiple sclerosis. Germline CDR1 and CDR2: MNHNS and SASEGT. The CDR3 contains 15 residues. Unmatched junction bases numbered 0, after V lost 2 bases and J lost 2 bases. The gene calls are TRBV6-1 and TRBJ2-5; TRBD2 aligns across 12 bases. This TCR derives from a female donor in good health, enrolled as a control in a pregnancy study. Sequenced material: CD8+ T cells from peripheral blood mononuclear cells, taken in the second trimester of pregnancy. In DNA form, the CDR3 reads TGTGCCAGCAGTGAACTAGCGGGAGGGCAAGAGACCCAGTACTTC. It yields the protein CASSELAGGQETQYF.